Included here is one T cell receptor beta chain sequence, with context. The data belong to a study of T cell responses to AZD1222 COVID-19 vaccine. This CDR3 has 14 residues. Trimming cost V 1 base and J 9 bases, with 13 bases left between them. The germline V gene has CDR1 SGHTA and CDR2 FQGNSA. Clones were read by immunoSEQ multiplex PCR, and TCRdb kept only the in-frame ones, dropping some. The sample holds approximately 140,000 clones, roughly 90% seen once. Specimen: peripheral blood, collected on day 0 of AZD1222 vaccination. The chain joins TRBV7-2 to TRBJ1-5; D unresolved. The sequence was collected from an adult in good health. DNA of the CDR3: TGTGCCAGCAGCTTAGGTACAGCCGTGGTGCCCCAGCATTTT. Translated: CASSLGTAVVPQHF. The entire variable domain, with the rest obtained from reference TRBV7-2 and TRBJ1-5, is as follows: GAGVSQSPSNKVTEKGKDVELRCDPISGHTALYWYRQSLGQGLEFLIYFQGNSAPDKSGLPSDRFSAERTGGSVSTLTIQRTQQEDSAVYLCASSLGTAVVPQHFGDGTRLSIL.